This T cell receptor (beta chain) was recorded in a study of OX40 agonist ivuxolimab in advanced cancers. The wider study: The drug used for patients, ivuxolimab, was an agonistic anti-OX40 (CD134) antibody.

Here immunoSEQ multiplex PCR was the method, and the copy in TCRdb shows in-frame clones only, minus some. There are about 84,000 clones in the sample; 80% to 90% occur only once, and approximately 0.19% lies in the top ten. Unmatched junction bases numbered 8, after V lost 4 bases and J lost 7 bases. CDR1 SEHNR and CDR2 FQNEAQ come from the germline V gene (reference sequence). The CDR3 totals 15 residues. This clone was recorded only once. Material: CD4+ or CD8+ T cells sorted from blood, obtained in a trial of the OX40 agonist ivuxolimab. This chain connects TRBV7-9 to TRBJ1-4, with 8 bases aligning to TRBD1. The clonotype originates from an adult with an advanced solid tumor such as melanoma, head and neck, liver or kidney cancer. The CDR3, as DNA: TGTGCCAGCAGCTCTCGGGGACAGGTCCTTGAAAAACTGTTTTTT. Amino acids: CASSSRGQVLEKLFF.